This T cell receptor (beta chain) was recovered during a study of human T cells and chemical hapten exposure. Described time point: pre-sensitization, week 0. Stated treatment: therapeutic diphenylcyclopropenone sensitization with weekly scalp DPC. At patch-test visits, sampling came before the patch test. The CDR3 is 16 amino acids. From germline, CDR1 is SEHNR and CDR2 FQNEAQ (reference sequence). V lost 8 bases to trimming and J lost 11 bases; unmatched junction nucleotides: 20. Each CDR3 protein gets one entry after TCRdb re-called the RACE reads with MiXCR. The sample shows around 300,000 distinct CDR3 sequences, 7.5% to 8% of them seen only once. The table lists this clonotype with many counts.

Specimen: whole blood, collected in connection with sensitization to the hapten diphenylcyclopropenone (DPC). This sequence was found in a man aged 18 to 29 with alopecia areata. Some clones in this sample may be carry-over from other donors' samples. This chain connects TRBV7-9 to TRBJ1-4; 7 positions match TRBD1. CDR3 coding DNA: TGTGCCAGCCGTGCCTGGGACAGTTTTTCCACTTCCAAACTGTTTTTT. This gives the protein CASRAWDSFSTSKLFF.